This record covers a single TCR beta chain. This sample is drawn from a study of blood T cell repertoires in COVID-19. Study overall: Samples of COVID-19 (acute and convalescent) were obtained from the United States, Italy and Spain. T cells, B-cell-depleted T cells, or PBMCs supplied cDNA or gDNA.

Using immunoSEQ multiplex PCR, the repertoire was profiled, and TCRdb retains in-frame clones only, with some absent. Of 350,000 to 400,000 clones listed, nearly 90% were seen once; the top ten hold 6.5% to 7%. V trimming: 7 bases; J trimming: 7 bases; junction bases outside the gene matches: 10. Germline V gives CDR1 MNHEY, CDR2 SVGAGI. This CDR3 contains 14 residues. Source material: peripheral blood. The chain carries TRBV6-5 and TRBJ2-1, with 7 bases fitting TRBD1. The receptor was derived from a man aged 18 to 35 with active or convalescent COVID-19. The chain's CDR3 is CASNYLTGTNEQFF. The CDR3 region has the DNA TGTGCCAGCAACTACCTGACAGGGACAAATGAGCAGTTCTTC.